The TCR beta chain described here comes from a study of cytomegalovirus exposure and HLA in healthy donors. As for the study in general: Most genotyped donors, roughly 80% of some 400, had Caucasian-associated genetic ancestry.

Primers: 60 Vbeta forward and 13 Jbeta reverse. Clones were read by immunoSEQ multiplex PCR, and TCRdb kept only the in-frame ones, dropping some. The data contain a few hundred thousand clones, approximately 83% of them singletons. This CDR3 region has 13 residues. Trimming took 5 bases from V and 13 from J, leaving 20 bases between them. The germline V gene encodes CDR1 SQVTM and CDR2 ANQGSEA. The origin of this receptor is a girl between 10 and 17 years old in good health and CMV-seronegative. V and J are TRBV29-1 and TRBJ1-4; no reliable D call. Sequencing input: PBMCs. CDR3 loop: CSVRNAGETRLFF. The CDR3 nucleotides are TGCAGCGTTAGGAATGCTGGGGAGACGCGACTGTTTTTT.